This T cell receptor beta chain was profiled in a study of blood T cell repertoires in COVID-19. At the level of the study: The United States, Italy and Spain were the sources of the acute and convalescent COVID-19 samples. The cDNA or gDNA used as material had been derived from T cells, B-cell-depleted T cells, or PBMCs.

Participants, about 18 to 100 years old, spanned around 26 US areas. The germline V gene has CDR1 SNHLY and CDR2 FYNNEI. This CDR3 has 18 amino acids. V lost 6 bases and J 0 bases, leaving 20 bases between the germline ends. TCRdb keeps only in-frame clones here, not all; method: immunoSEQ multiplex PCR. The data hold about 430,000 clones, with more than 75% observed a single time. The chain links TRBV2 to TRBJ2-2; D may be TRBD1 (6 bases). The sample comprised PBMCs or T cells enriched from blood (not recorded which). The sequence came from a woman in her 30s with acute COVID-19. In nucleotides, the CDR3 is TGTGCCAGCAGGCTAAGGACAGCTAAAAACCCGAACACCGGGGAGCTGTTTTTT. Its protein is CASRLRTAKNPNTGELFF.